The 7 T cell receptor beta chains listed next were all sequenced from one sample in a study of graft-versus-host responses after intestinal transplantation. The assay was immunoSEQ multiplex PCR, and TCRdb's table has in-frame clones only and misses some. The sample comprises 85,000 to 95,000 clones, 85% to 95% of which are singletons, and 2% to 2.5% rests with the top ten. Antigens of these TCRs are unknown. The sequenced sample was unstimulated CD8+ T cells sorted from spleen or lymph node cells, obtained before intestinal transplant. These receptors all stem from a human donor who received an intestinal transplant.

This clone was counted a single time. V is TRBV18 and J is TRBJ2-5, with 7 nucleotides matching TRBD2. V lost 3 bases and J lost 5; bases outside the gene matches: 6. The CDR3 covers 14 residues. The V gene's germline CDR1 is KGHSH and CDR2 LQKENI. In DNA, the CDR3 is TGTGCCAGCTCACCTAGCGGGCAGGGCGAGACCCAGTACTTC. Translating it yields CASSPSGQGETQYF. The full variable domain, with the rest looked up from reference TRBV18 and TRBJ2-5, is NAGVMQNPRHLVRRRGQEARLRCSPMKGHSHVYWYRQLPEEGLKFMVYLQKENIIDESGMPKERFSAEFPKEGPSILRIQQVVRGDSAAYFCASSPSGQGETQYFGPGTRLLVL.

A remark on this clone: The same CDR3 is also encoded by other DNA sequences in this sample. The gene calls are TRBV29-1 and TRBJ2-3; TRBD2 matches at 8 bases. J gave up 3 bases and V 5 bases, and 19 bases lay outside the gene matches. CDR1 SQVTM and CDR2 ANQGSEA come from the germline V gene. CDR3 length: 18 amino acids. The DNA of the CDR3 is TGCAGCGTTTTTCCCCAGGCACTCGGGGGGGGAAAAACAGATACGCAGTATTTT. Amino acid sequence: CSVFPQALGGGKTDTQYF.

The chain uses TRBV6-1 and TRBJ2-3; 7 bases map to TRBD1. The CDR3 is made up of 15 amino acids. CDR1 is MNHNS and CDR2 is SASEGT in the germline V gene. V lost 4 bases and J lost 6; bases outside the gene matches: 10. The CDR3 loop reads CASSAQTGIRDTQYF. CDR3 DNA sequence: TGTGCCAGCAGTGCCCAGACAGGGATACGGGATACGCAGTATTTT.

This sequence joins TRBV5-5 and TRBJ2-3; perhaps TRBD2 as D (5 bases). This CDR3 has 15 residues. CDR1 is SGHKS, CDR2 YYEKEE, per germline (reference sequence). V was clipped by 0 bases and J by 6 bases, with 14 bases between them. The CDR3 loop is CASSLAGLEGDTQYF. The DNA of the CDR3 is TGTGCCAGCAGCTTGGCTGGACTCGAGGGCGATACGCAGTATTTT.

The chain couples TRBV11-3 to TRBJ1-2; TRBD1 matches at 10 bases. The CDR3 is 13 residues long. V shed 5 bases, J shed 9 bases, and the junction held 6 bases outside the gene matches. The germline gives CDR1 SGHNT, CDR2 YENEEA. The CDR3: CASSPGTGDRYTF. CDR3 nucleotides: TGTGCCAGCAGCCCCGGGACAGGGGACCGCTACACCTTC. Full variable domain (missing parts from reference TRBV11-3 and TRBJ1-2): EAGVVQSPRYKIIEKKQPVAFWCNPISGHNTLYWYLQNLGQGPELLIRYENEEAVDDSQLPKDRFSAERLKGVDSTLKIQPAELGDSAVYLCASSPGTGDRYTFGSGTRLTVV.

This chain links TRBV19 with TRBJ2-1; 7 bases fit TRBD1. Per the germline V gene, CDR1 is LNHDA and CDR2 is SQIVND (reference sequence). J was trimmed by 7 bases and V by 3 bases; bases with no gene match: 9. CDR3 length: 15 amino acids. In nucleotides, the CDR3 is TGTGCCAGTAGTATCGGGTACAGGGGATTAAATGAGCAGTTCTTC. It translates to CASSIGYRGLNEQFF.

The gene calls are TRBV5-1 and TRBJ2-7; 9 bases are a match to TRBD1. CDR3 length equals 14 residues. Germline-derived CDR1 and CDR2 are SGHRS and YFSETQ. V lost 3 bases to trimming and J lost 5 bases; unmatched junction nucleotides: 6. The CDR3 DNA reads as TGCGCCAGCAGCTCGGGACAGGGAAACCACGAGCAGTACTTC. This codes for CASSSGQGNHEQYF. Variable domain in full (rest from reference TRBV5-1 and TRBJ2-7): KAGVTQTPRYLIKTRGQQVTLSCSPISGHRSVSWYQQTPGQGLQFLFEYFSETQRNKGNFPGRFSGRQFSNSRSEMNVSTLELGDSALYLCASSSGQGNHEQYFGPGTRLTVT.